Shown below are 21 T cell receptor beta chains from a single sample sequenced in a study of shared clonotypes between healthy human individuals. Sequencing used immunoSEQ multiplex PCR; TCRdb keeps in-frame clones, though not all of them. The data show 1.4 million to 1.5 million clones, more than 95% seen once. Material: naive CD4+ T cells sorted from blood. Specified subset: CD45RA+ positively selected. The source is a man under 40 in good health.

The chain carries TRBV28 and TRBJ1-5, with 9 nucleotides matching TRBD1. Germline CDR1 and CDR2: MDHEN and SYDVKM. The CDR3 loop spans 15 amino acids. Trimming took 5 bases from V and 1 from J; bases not matched to a gene: 3. CDR3 sequence: CASSPDRGSNQPQHF. The CDR3 DNA is TGTGCCAGCAGTCCGGACAGGGGCAGCAATCAGCCCCAGCATTTT. The full variable domain, rest sourced from reference TRBV28 and TRBJ1-5, is DVKVTQSSRYLVKRTGEKVFLECVQDMDHENMFWYRQDPGLGLRLIYFSYDVKMKEKGDIPEGYSVSREKKERFSLILESASTNQTSMYLCASSPDRGSNQPQHFGDGTRLSIL.

About this clone: The sample carries other DNA sequences with the same CDR3. J is TRBJ2-7 and V is TRBV6-1, with unresolved D. V was shortened by 3 bases and J by 0 bases, with 0 bases between the two germline ends. Germline lookup yields CDR1 MNHNS and CDR2 SASEGT. This CDR3 comprises 11 residues. This CDR3 reads CASSDSYEQYF. CDR3 in DNA: TGTGCCAGCAGTGACTCCTACGAGCAGTACTTC.

The chain links TRBV7-2 to TRBJ1-2; 8 bases agree with TRBD1. Germline CDR1 and CDR2: SGHTA and FQGNSA. V shed 5 bases and J 7 bases; nucleotides not matched to a gene: 6. The CDR3 is made up of 13 amino acids. The CDR3 nucleotides read TGTGCCAGCAGCCCGGACAGGGACGGTGGCTACACCTTC. As protein: CASSPDRDGGYTF.

The CDR3 DNA follows: TGTGCCAGCCGCCGGCGGGAGGCGGACACCGGGGAGCTGTTTTTT. It yields the protein CASRRREADTGELFF. The chain employs TRBV6-6 and TRBJ2-2; 8 nucleotides agree with TRBD2. V lost 8 bases to trimming and J lost 3 bases; unmatched junction nucleotides: 8. The germline gives CDR1 MNHNY, CDR2 SVGAGI (reference sequence). The length of the CDR3 is 15 residues.

The chain carries TRBV4-1 and TRBJ2-7, with no clear D. Germline-derived CDR1 and CDR2 are MGHRA and YSYEKL. V was trimmed by 6 bases and J by 2 bases, leaving 11 bases between them. CDR3 size: 13 residues. CDR3 protein: CASSRTETYEQYF. In nucleotides, the CDR3 is TGCGCCAGCAGTCGGACGGAGACCTACGAGCAGTACTTC.

The chain has TRBV6-5 and TRBJ2-5; D unclear. Germline CDR1 MNHEY, CDR2 SVGAGI. Trimming left V 3 bases short and J 4 bases short, with 12 bases between. The CDR3 totals 14 residues. The CDR3 sequence: CASSYGRLGETQYF. DNA of the CDR3: TGTGCCAGCAGTTATGGTCGTCTCGGAGAGACCCAGTACTTC.

The V and J genes are TRBV5-1 and TRBJ2-3; a weak D match, TRBD1 (6 bases). Germline loops: CDR1 SGHRS, CDR2 YFSETQ. The CDR3 covers 13 residues. Trimming cost V 2 bases and J 14 bases, with 18 bases left between them. Written as DNA, the CDR3 is TGCGCCAGCAGCTTAACCGGTGTACAGGGAAGGTATTTT. It specifies CASSLTGVQGRYF.

Note on this clone: One end of the junction is discordant with germline, which a read error may explain. This rearrangement joins TRBV6-1 to TRBJ1-2; 9 positions match TRBD1. Germline CDR1 MNHNS, CDR2 SASEGT. The CDR3 has 15 residues. The DNA of the CDR3 is TGTGCCAGCAGGAGACAGGGGGTAGGCGACTATGGCTGCACCTTC. As protein: CASRRQGVGDYGCTF.

J is TRBJ1-5 and V is TRBV6-1, with D perhaps TRBD1 (5 bases). This CDR3 is built from 14 residues. Germline V CDR1 and CDR2: MNHNS, SASEGT. Trimming removed 7 bases from V and 0 bases from J, with 10 bases in between. The CDR3 region is CASTATDSNQPQHF. CDR3 nucleotides: TGTGCCAGCACGGCGACAGATAGCAATCAGCCCCAGCATTTT.

The rearrangement uses TRBV5-6 and TRBJ2-2; unclear D gene. Germline assignment: CDR1 SGHDT and CDR2 YYEEEE. The CDR3 is 12 residues long. Trimming removed 6 bases from V and 3 bases from J, with 6 bases in between. The CDR3, as DNA: TGTGCCAGCACGCGATACACCGGGGAGCTGTTTTTT. It codes for CASTRYTGELFF.

About this clone itself: Other DNA sequences in this sample translate to the same CDR3. This chain joins TRBV9 and TRBJ2-1; D gene ambiguous. Between the trimmed V and J ends, which lost 3 bases and 6 bases, there was a span of 4 bases. CDR1 and CDR2 from the germline V gene are SGDLS and YYNGEE. There are 11 residues in the CDR3. The CDR3, as DNA: TGTGCCAGCAGCGCGCTCAATGAGCAGTTCTTC. Its protein is CASSALNEQFF.

The chain carries TRBV5-4 and TRBJ2-5, with D perhaps matching TRBD1 or TRBD2 (5 bases each). Germline V gene data show CDR1 as SGHNT and CDR2 as YYREEE (reference sequence). The CDR3 sequence is 17 residues long. With 1 base removed from V and 4 bases from J, the gap between germline ends came to 20 bases. CDR3 loop: CASSLPKTGLTGETQYF. The CDR3 coding sequence is TGTGCCAGCAGCTTGCCAAAAACGGGGCTTACGGGAGAGACCCAGTACTTC.

The rearrangement joins TRBV5-4 to TRBJ1-1; possibly TRBD1 for D (5 bases). Per the germline V gene, CDR1 is SGHNT and CDR2 is YYREEE (reference sequence). The V end lost 4 bases, the J end lost 9 bases, and 16 bases lay between the germline ends. The length of the CDR3 is 13 residues. The CDR3 here is CASSAFSQGKAFF. CDR3 sequence (DNA): TGTGCCAGCAGCGCGTTCTCTCAGGGAAAAGCTTTCTTT.

V gene TRBV11-2 combines with J gene TRBJ1-3; D unclear. V was shortened by 7 bases and J by 4 bases, with 11 bases between the two germline ends. Germline values: CDR1 SGHAT, CDR2 FQNNGV. This CDR3 has 13 residues. DNA for the CDR3: TGTGCCAGCACCGTTGAATCCGGAAACACCATATATTTT. Translating gives CASTVESGNTIYF.

The V call is TRBV5-1, the J call TRBJ2-1; 9 nucleotides align to TRBD2. Germline-derived CDR1 and CDR2 are SGHRS and YFSETQ. Losses at the gene ends were 0 bases for V and 2 bases for J; bases not matched to a gene: 3. The CDR3 is 16 amino acids. The CDR3 loop reads CASSLVGGRAYNEQFF. DNA of the CDR3: TGCGCCAGCAGCTTGGTAGGCGGGAGGGCCTACAATGAGCAGTTCTTC.

The chain carries TRBV5-8 and TRBJ2-7, with D tentatively TRBD2 (5 bases). The CDR3 totals 16 residues. The germline CDR1 and CDR2 sequences are SGHTS and YDEGEE. Trimming stripped 2 bases from V and 7 bases from J, with 22 bases between. CDR3 in DNA: TGTGCCAGCAGCTTTTTATCAATCGAGGGAGTAGAGGAGCAGTACTTC. It yields the protein CASSFLSIEGVEEQYF. Complete variable domain (other parts from reference TRBV5-8 and TRBJ2-7): EAGVTQSPTHLIKTRGQQATLRCSPISGHTSVYWYQQALGLGLQFLLWYDEGEERNRGNFPPRFSGRQFPNYSSELNVNALELEDSALYLCASSFLSIEGVEEQYFGPGTRLTVT.

A word on this clone: A read error may produce the germline difference seen at one junction end. CDR3 sequence (DNA): TGCGCCAGCAGTGAAACTAGCGGGAGGATCGCCTACGAGCAGTGCTTC. It yields the protein CASSETSGRIAYEQCF. This chain uses TRBV10-2 with TRBJ2-7; TRBD2 agrees at 12 bases. Germline V CDR1 and CDR2: WSHSY, SAAADI. This CDR3 contains 16 residues.

V usage is TRBV15 and J usage is TRBJ2-1; D is possibly TRBD1 or TRBD2 (5 bases each). The CDR3 has 17 amino acids. Per the germline V gene, CDR1 is LNHNV and CDR2 is YYDKDF (reference sequence). The V end was cut by 0 bases, the J end by 7 bases, with 19 bases between. The CDR3 sequence: CATSRDRGVLGANEQFF. DNA of the CDR3: TGTGCCACCAGCAGAGATCGTGGAGTCCTCGGGGCTAATGAGCAGTTCTTC.

On this clone: Other DNA sequences in this specimen translate into the identical CDR3. The V call is TRBV18, the J call TRBJ2-7; the D is unclear. The germline V gene encodes CDR1 KGHSH and CDR2 LQKENI. The CDR3 loop spans 13 amino acids. V shed 2 bases and J shed 4 bases, with 9 bases lying between them. The CDR3 sequence: CASSPWTVYEQYF. CDR3 in DNA: TGTGCCAGCTCACCATGGACCGTTTACGAGCAGTACTTC.

This chain connects TRBV5-4 to TRBJ2-1; TRBD2 matches at 8 bases. CDR3 size: 15 residues. V shed 4 bases and J 7 bases; nucleotides not matched to a gene: 10. Germline CDR1 SGHNT, CDR2 YYREEE (reference sequence). This CDR3 reads CASSLGAGAKNEQFF. The CDR3 DNA follows: TGTGCCAGCAGCCTGGGAGCGGGAGCTAAAAATGAGCAGTTCTTC.

This sequence joins TRBV19 and TRBJ2-2; 8 positions match TRBD1. The CDR3 runs to 15 residues. V was clipped by 7 bases and J by 1 base; unmatched bases: 5. Germline V gene data show CDR1 as LNHDA and CDR2 as SQIVND (reference sequence). The CDR3 loop is CASNRQGMNTGELFF. CDR3 bases: TGTGCCAGTAATAGACAGGGGATGAACACCGGGGAGCTGTTTTTT.